The 31 T cell receptor beta chains given below trace back to one sample, sequenced in a study of blood T cell repertoires in COVID-19 (dated by TCRdb to about 2020). The library was generated by the immunoSEQ multiplex PCR assay. TCRdb carries this immuneACCESS record with in-frame sequences only. Its versions omit some clonotypes, under half of them owing to an unresolved V gene in the studies checked, with the rest unexplained. The sample table contains 200,000 or so clones; only one count was recorded for about 80% of them. The leading ten clones occupy approximately 7.9% of the sample. Sequences were obtained from PBMCs or T cells enriched from blood (not recorded which). The source of these receptors is a man aged 35-49 years who had recovered from COVID-19.

The DNA of the CDR3 is TGTGCCAGCAGTGAACGGGAGGGCGACTATGGCTACACCTTC. Protein: CASSEREGDYGYTF. The genes are TRBV25-1 and TRBJ1-2; D gene unclear. Per the germline V gene, CDR1 is MGHDK and CDR2 is SYGVNS. V lost 2 bases, J lost 3 bases, and 10 bases lay in between. This CDR3 contains 14 residues.

The chain links TRBV3-1 (or the pseudogene TRBV3-2) to TRBJ2-7, with D possibly being TRBD2 (5 bases). Germline V gene sequence: CDR1 LGHDT, CDR2 YNNKEL (reference sequence). This CDR3 is 16 amino acids long. V lost 4 bases to trimming and J lost 4 bases, with 20 bases between them. Here the CDR3 reads CASSPTGLGFVYEQYF. The CDR3 bases are TGTGCCAGCAGCCCGACCGGACTGGGTTTTGTGTACGAGCAGTACTTC.

This clone was detected a few times. The rearrangement joins TRBV30 to TRBJ1-3, with D possibly matching TRBD1 (5 bases). This CDR3 spans 16 amino acids. Trimming removed 0 bases from V and 1 base from J, with 13 bases in between. Germline CDR1 reads GTSNPN; CDR2 reads SVGIG (reference sequence). CDR3 nucleotide sequence: TGTGCCTGGAGTGTAGCAGGGATACCATCTGGAAACACCATATATTTT. The encoded protein is CAWSVAGIPSGNTIYF.

This rearrangement joins TRBV28 to TRBJ1-5; D uncertain. The CDR3 totals 14 residues. Trimming pared 1 base from V and 3 bases from J, leaving 7 bases between. Germline CDR1 is MDHEN and CDR2 is SYDVKM. The CDR3 is CASSLSATNQPQHF. The CDR3 nucleotides read TGTGCCAGCAGTTTATCCGCTACCAATCAGCCCCAGCATTTT.

This chain joins TRBV21-1 and TRBJ1-1; TRBD1, the table's D call, lacks a check against the DNA. TRBV21-1 is tagged as a pseudogene. This CDR3 region has 16 residues. In nucleotides, the CDR3 is TGTGCCAGCAGCAAAGAAAAGGACAGGGGGTACACTGAAGCTTTCTTT. This encodes CASSKEKDRGYTEAFF.

In its sample, this clone was seen a few times. The V and J genes are TRBV25-1 and TRBJ2-7, with 9 bases lining up with TRBD1. The CDR3 covers 11 residues. Trimming took 8 bases from V and 13 from J; bases not matched to a gene: 9. Germline CDR1 and CDR2: MGHDK and SYGVNS. CDR3 in DNA: TGTGCCAGCCGGCTAGGACAGGGGTTCTACTTC. This translates into CASRLGQGFYF.

This chain joins TRBV2 and TRBJ1-6; D possibly corresponds to TRBD1 (5 bases). The CDR3 spans 14 residues. V was trimmed by 6 bases and J by 4 bases, leaving 10 bases between them. CDR1 SNHLY and CDR2 FYNNEI come from the germline V gene. The CDR3 reads CASSPGTYNSPLHF. The DNA for the CDR3 is TGTGCCAGCAGCCCCGGGACTTATAATTCACCCCTCCACTTT. Supplemented by reference TRBV2 and TRBJ1-6, the full variable domain reads EPEVTQTPSHQVTQMGQEVILRCVPISNHLYFYWYRQILGQKVEFLVSFYNNEISEKSEIFDDQFSVERPDGSNFTLKIRSTKLEDSAMYFCASSPGTYNSPLHFGNGTRLTVT.

This clone was seen only once. This chain links TRBV27 with TRBJ1-3; TRBD1 might be the D (5 bases). CDR1 and CDR2 (germline): MNHEY, SMNVEV (reference sequence). V lost 6 bases and J lost 3, with 12 bases in between. The CDR3 spans 14 residues. The CDR3 loop reads CASRRLGDGNTIYF. The CDR3 DNA follows: TGTGCCAGCAGGAGGCTAGGGGATGGAAACACCATATATTTT.

This chain links TRBV18 with TRBJ1-2, with unresolved D. This CDR3 spans 14 amino acids. Germline CDR1 and CDR2: KGHSH and LQKENI. V was cut by 3 bases and J by 2 bases, with 10 bases left in between. The CDR3 here is CASSPSGENYGYTF. CDR3 in DNA: TGTGCCAGCTCACCCAGCGGTGAAAACTATGGCTACACCTTC.

The rearrangement joins TRBV21-1 to TRBJ1-2. TRBV21-1 is noted as a pseudogene. The CDR3 has 14 amino acids. CDR3 sequence (DNA): TGTGCCAGCAGGGCTGGGGGGGCGGCCTATGGCTACACCTTC. Its translation: CASRAGGAAYGYTF.

This clone was seen only once. This chain links TRBV30 with TRBJ1-1; a possible D gene is TRBD1 (5 bases). Per germline, CDR1 GTSNPN and CDR2 SVGIG (reference sequence). The CDR3 covers 16 residues. V lost 5 bases and J lost 3, with 22 bases in between. CDR3 nucleotides: TGTGCCTGGGAGGTGCACAGGCGATGGGGGGACACTGAAGCTTTCTTT. Protein product: CAWEVHRRWGDTEAFF.

DNA for the CDR3: TGTGCCAGCAGCTCCGCAGACAGGGGGCTCGGAGAGACCCAGTACTTC. Translated: CASSSADRGLGETQYF. The gene calls are TRBV7-2 and TRBJ2-5, with TRBD1 matching 10 bases. The CDR3 totals 16 residues. Germline values: CDR1 SGHTA, CDR2 FQGNSA. Trimming at V came to 4 bases and at J to 4 bases, leaving 9 bases not matched to a gene.

The chain uses TRBV18 and TRBJ1-1, with D maybe TRBD1 (5 bases). The germline V gene encodes CDR1 KGHSH and CDR2 LQKENI. The CDR3 is made up of 15 amino acids. V was clipped by 3 bases and J by 0 bases, with 11 bases between them. Written as DNA, the CDR3 is TGTGCCAGCTCACCTGAAAGGGGCTTGAACACTGAAGCTTTCTTT. It codes for CASSPERGLNTEAFF.

The chain employs TRBV5-6 and TRBJ2-7, with D possibly matching TRBD1 (6 bases). The CDR3 runs 14 residues. Germline V gene data show CDR1 as SGHDT and CDR2 as YYEEEE. The V end lost 0 bases, the J end lost 2 bases, and 9 bases lay between the germline ends. The CDR3 coding sequence is TGTGCCAGCAGCTTGGGGACAGAGACCTACGAGCAGTACTTC. It encodes CASSLGTETYEQYF.

CDR3 nucleotides: TGTGCCAGCAGGACATCGGGGGATGAAAAACTGTTTTTT. Protein product: CASRTSGDEKLFF. The rearrangement links TRBV7-9 to TRBJ1-4; weak D call: TRBD1 (5 bases). The CDR3 covers 13 residues. The germline CDR1 and CDR2 sequences are SEHNR and FQNEAQ (reference sequence). The V end was cut by 6 bases, the J end by 6 bases, with 11 bases between. Full variable domain (outside the CDR3, taken from reference TRBV7-9 and TRBJ1-4): DTGVSQNPRHKITKRGQNVTFRCDPISEHNRLYWYRQTLGQGPEFLTYFQNEAQLEKSRLLSDRFSAERPKGSFSTLEIQRTEQGDSAMYLCASRTSGDEKLFFGSGTQLSVL.

The rearrangement links TRBV6-5 to TRBJ2-7; 10 bases map to TRBD1. J gave up 5 bases and V 5 bases, and 9 bases lay outside the gene matches. CDR1 MNHEY and CDR2 SVGAGI come from the germline V gene. The CDR3 totals 15 residues. Written as DNA, the CDR3 is TGTGCCAGCAGTCCTCGGGACAGGGGTCGGAACGAGCAGTACTTC. It specifies CASSPRDRGRNEQYF.

This chain connects TRBV18 to TRBJ1-1; D is uncertain. The germline V gene has CDR1 KGHSH and CDR2 LQKENI. The CDR3 totals 13 residues. The V end lost 1 base, the J end lost 3 bases, and 6 bases lay between the germline ends. The CDR3 nucleotides read TGTGCCAGCTCACCACTGCGAGACACTGAAGCTTTCTTT. Its translation: CASSPLRDTEAFF.

V gene TRBV20-1 combines with J gene TRBJ2-5; possibly TRBD1 for D (6 bases). With 6 bases removed from V and 5 bases from J, the gap between germline ends came to 10 bases. CDR3 size: 11 residues. Germline lookup yields CDR1 DFQATT and CDR2 SNEGSKA (reference sequence). The DNA for the CDR3 is TGCAGTGCCGGTAGGGGGGAGACCCAGTACTTC. This codes for CSAGRGETQYF.

This clone was recorded only once. The chain uses TRBV13 and TRBJ2-7, with TRBD2 identical over 12 bases. Germline V CDR1 and CDR2: PRHDT, FYEKMQ (reference sequence). The CDR3 covers 14 residues. Trimming took 5 bases from V and 5 from J; bases not matched to a gene: 4. In DNA form, the CDR3 reads TGTGCCAGCAGCCTGAGGACTAGCGGGGACGAGCAGTACTTC. Protein sequence: CASSLRTSGDEQYF.

The chain links TRBV6-5 to TRBJ1-2; the match to TRBD1 covers 10 bases. J lost 8 bases, V lost 8 bases, and 11 bases had no gene match. The CDR3 runs 14 residues. The germline V gene encodes CDR1 MNHEY and CDR2 SVGAGI. This chain's CDR3 is CASRPVGTGDGYTF. DNA of the CDR3: TGTGCCAGCCGACCAGTCGGGACAGGGGACGGCTACACCTTC.

Only a few counts were recorded for this clone. The J gene is TRBJ2-2, the V gene TRBV28; 7 nucleotides match TRBD2. Per the germline V gene, CDR1 is MDHEN and CDR2 is SYDVKM. This CDR3 has 16 residues. The V gene end was trimmed by 6 bases and the J gene end by 4 bases; junction bases not matched to a gene: 11. The chain's CDR3 is CASSPGGGQATGELFF. The CDR3 DNA is TGTGCCAGCAGCCCTGGGGGGGGTCAGGCCACCGGGGAGCTGTTTTTT.

The sample holds a few counts of this clone. The chain combines TRBV3-1 (or the pseudogene TRBV3-2) with TRBJ1-5; 12 bases fit TRBD1. CDR1 and CDR2 (germline): LGHDT, YNNKEL (reference sequence). This CDR3 is built from 17 residues. J was trimmed by 0 bases and V by 3 bases; bases with no gene match: 3. DNA for the CDR3: TGTGCCAGCAGCCAGGGACAGGGGGCATATAGCAATCAGCCCCAGCATTTT. This encodes CASSQGQGAYSNQPQHF.

The chain joins TRBV27 to TRBJ2-6; tentatively, D is TRBD2 (7 bases). Trimming left V 3 bases short and J 3 bases short, with 12 bases between. This CDR3 is built from 16 residues. Germline values: CDR1 MNHEY, CDR2 SMNVEV (reference sequence). The CDR3 bases are TGTGCCAGCAGTTTTCGGGGGGCGCGTGGGGCCAACGTCCTGACTTTC. Translation gives CASSFRGARGANVLTF. The whole variable domain, remainder taken from reference TRBV27 and TRBJ2-6, is EAQVTQNPRYLITVTGKKLTVTCSQNMNHEYMSWYRQDPGLGLRQIYYSMNVEVTDKGDVPEGYKVSRKEKRNFPLILESPSPNQTSLYFCASSFRGARGANVLTFGAGSRLTVL.

The chain joins TRBV6-2 or TRBV6-3 to TRBJ1-1; the match to TRBD1 covers 10 bases. This CDR3 is 19 amino acids long. Germline V gene data show CDR1 as MNHEY and CDR2 as SVGEGT. V lost 4 bases, J lost 0 bases, and 14 bases stayed unmatched. This CDR3 reads CASSFPDRGLTVMNTEAFF. CDR3 coding DNA: TGTGCCAGCAGTTTCCCCGACAGGGGGCTCACGGTAATGAACACTGAAGCTTTCTTT.

This chain connects TRBV28 to TRBJ1-5, with no clear D. V lost 11 bases to trimming and J lost 7 bases, with 6 bases between them. Germline V gives CDR1 MDHEN, CDR2 SYDVKM. CDR3 length: 9 residues. The CDR3 sequence is CAGGQPQHF. The CDR3 nucleotides read TGTGCCGGCGGCCAGCCCCAGCATTTT.

J is TRBJ2-3 and V is TRBV5-1; 9 positions match TRBD2. Germline assignment: CDR1 SGHRS and CDR2 YFSETQ. V lost 4 bases, J lost 6 bases, and 12 bases stayed unmatched. The CDR3 has 16 amino acids. The CDR3 loop reads CASSVRPSGTGDTQYF. The DNA of the CDR3 is TGCGCCAGCAGCGTCAGACCTAGCGGGACTGGGGATACGCAGTATTTT.

The chain employs TRBV7-6 and TRBJ2-7, with TRBD1 identical over 9 bases. The CDR3 is made up of 14 amino acids. The germline V gene encodes CDR1 SGHVS and CDR2 FNYEAQ. Losses at the gene ends were 0 bases for V and 6 bases for J; bases not matched to a gene: 3. CDR3 region: CASSLAGTGIEQYF. The CDR3 DNA sequence: TGTGCCAGCAGCTTAGCCGGGACAGGGATCGAGCAGTACTTC.

This clone occurred once. The rearrangement uses TRBV7-3 and TRBJ2-1; possible D gene TRBD2, 7 bases. Germline V gene data show CDR1 as SGHTA and CDR2 as FQGTGA. There are 17 residues in the CDR3. Trimming shortened V by 0 bases and J by 7 bases, and 19 bases separated the two germline ends. This CDR3 reads CASSLTPSVGGLNEQFF. CDR3 nucleotide sequence: TGTGCCAGCAGCTTAACCCCCTCTGTGGGGGGGCTTAATGAGCAGTTCTTC.

The V call is TRBV7-9, the J call TRBJ2-7, with 7 nucleotides matching TRBD1. The CDR3 totals 15 residues. Germline trimming cut 6 bases from V and 0 bases from J; bases unmatched to any gene: 8. The germline CDR1 and CDR2 sequences are SEHNR and FQNEAQ (reference sequence). CDR3 residues: CASRGQSSSSYEQYF. The DNA of the CDR3 is TGTGCCAGCAGGGGACAGTCCTCGAGCTCCTACGAGCAGTACTTC.

This chain links TRBV15 with TRBJ2-7, with 9 nucleotides matching TRBD1. The germline CDR1 and CDR2 sequences are LNHNV and YYDKDF (reference sequence). The CDR3 loop spans 14 amino acids. Losses at the gene ends were 5 bases for V and 3 bases for J; bases not matched to a gene: 5. CDR3 region: CATSRDRAIYEQYF. For the CDR3, the DNA is TGTGCCACCAGCCGGGACAGGGCTATCTACGAGCAGTACTTC.

V and J are TRBV19 and TRBJ2-7; D gene uncertain. Between the trimmed V and J ends, which lost 3 bases and 8 bases, there was a span of 17 bases. The CDR3 loop spans 14 amino acids. Germline CDR1 LNHDA, CDR2 SQIVND (reference sequence). In nucleotides, the CDR3 is TGTGCCAGTAGTATCACCCCTACCGGGTCAAAGCAGTACTTC. As protein: CASSITPTGSKQYF.